This record concerns one T cell receptor (beta chain) sequence. These data originate in a study of blood T cell repertoires in COVID-19. Deletions cut 2 bases from V and 8 bases from J, with 10 bases between. CDR1 is MNHNS and CDR2 is SASEGT in the germline V gene. CDR3 length: 14 amino acids. Clones were sequenced by immunoSEQ multiplex PCR, and TCRdb holds only the in-frame ones, with some missing. Of 100,000 to 150,000 clones listed, around 70% were seen once; the top ten hold less than 6.5%. The V call is TRBV6-1, the J call TRBJ1-6, with D possibly matching TRBD1 (6 bases). The clonotype was recovered from a man in his sixties with acute or convalescent COVID-19. The sample was peripheral blood. The CDR3 DNA is TGTGCCAGCAGTGAAAGGGGGTCCGATTCACCCCTCCACTTT. Residues: CASSERGSDSPLHF.